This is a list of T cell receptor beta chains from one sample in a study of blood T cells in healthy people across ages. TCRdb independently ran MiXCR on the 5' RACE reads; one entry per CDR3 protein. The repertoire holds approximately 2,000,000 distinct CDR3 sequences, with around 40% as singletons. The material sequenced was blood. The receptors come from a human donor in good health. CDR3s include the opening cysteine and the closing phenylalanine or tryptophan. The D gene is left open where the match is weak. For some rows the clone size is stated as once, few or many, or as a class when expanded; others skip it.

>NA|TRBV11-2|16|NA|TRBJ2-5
TGTGCCAGCAGCTACACCGGGGCTAGGTCCCAAGAGACCCAGTACTTC
CASSYTGARSQETQYF
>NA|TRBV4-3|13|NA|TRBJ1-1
TGCGCCAGCAGCCAAAACGCCAGGGCTGAAGCTTTCTTT
CASSQNARAEAFF
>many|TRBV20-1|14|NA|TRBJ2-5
TGCAGTGCTAGTCCGGGAACGACCCAAGAGACCCAGTACTTC
CSASPGTTQETQYF
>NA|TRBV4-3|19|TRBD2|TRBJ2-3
TGCGCCAGCAGCCAAGAGGGACTAGCGGGGGGTGAGGCGGGGAATACGCAGTATTTT
CASSQEGLAGGEAGNTQYF
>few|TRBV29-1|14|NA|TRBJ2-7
TGCAGCGTTGAAGATAGGACGGATCGGGGGGAGCAGTACTTC
CSVEDRTDRGEQYF
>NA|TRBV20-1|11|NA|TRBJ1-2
TGCAGTGCACTTGTTAACTATGGCTACACCTTC
CSALVNYGYTF
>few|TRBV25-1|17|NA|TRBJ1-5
TGTGCCAGCAGTGAATGGTGGACCGGAGGGGCAATTCAGCCCCAGCATTTT
CASSEWWTGGAIQPQHF
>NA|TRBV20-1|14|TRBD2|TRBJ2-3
TGCAGTGTTCTCCGGCGGGGGGGTACAGATACGCAGTATTTT
CSVLRRGGTDTQYF
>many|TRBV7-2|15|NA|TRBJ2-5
TGTGCCAGCAGCTTAGCGGGGTCGGGGCAGGAGACCCAGTACTTC
CASSLAGSGQETQYF
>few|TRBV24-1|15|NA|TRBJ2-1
TGTGCCACCAGTGATCCCGGGGTCTCCTACAATGAGCAGTTCTTC
CATSDPGVSYNEQFF
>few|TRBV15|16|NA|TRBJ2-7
TGTGCCACCAGCAGAGTAGGGGGTCAGGCGTTAATCGAGCAGTACTTC
CATSRVGGQALIEQYF
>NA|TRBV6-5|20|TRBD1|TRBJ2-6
TGTGCCAGCAGTTACTGGGTTCCGGGACAGGGGCGATTGGGGGCCAACGTCCTGACTTTC
CASSYWVPGQGRLGANVLTF
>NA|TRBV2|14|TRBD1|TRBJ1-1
TGTGCCAGCAGAACCGGGACAGTGAACACTGAAGCTTTCTTT
CASRTGTVNTEAFF
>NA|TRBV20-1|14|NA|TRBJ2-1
TGCAGTGCTAGAAAAACGGGGGGCGTCAATGAGCAGTTCTTC
CSARKTGGVNEQFF
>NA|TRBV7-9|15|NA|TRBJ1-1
TGTGCCAGCAGCTTAGCATTGGTCAGTAACACTGAAGCTTTCTTT
CASSLALVSNTEAFF
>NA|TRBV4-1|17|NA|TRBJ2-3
TGCGCCAGCAGCCAAGATACGACTAGGGGCCCGCAGGATACGCAGTATTTT
CASSQDTTRGPQDTQYF